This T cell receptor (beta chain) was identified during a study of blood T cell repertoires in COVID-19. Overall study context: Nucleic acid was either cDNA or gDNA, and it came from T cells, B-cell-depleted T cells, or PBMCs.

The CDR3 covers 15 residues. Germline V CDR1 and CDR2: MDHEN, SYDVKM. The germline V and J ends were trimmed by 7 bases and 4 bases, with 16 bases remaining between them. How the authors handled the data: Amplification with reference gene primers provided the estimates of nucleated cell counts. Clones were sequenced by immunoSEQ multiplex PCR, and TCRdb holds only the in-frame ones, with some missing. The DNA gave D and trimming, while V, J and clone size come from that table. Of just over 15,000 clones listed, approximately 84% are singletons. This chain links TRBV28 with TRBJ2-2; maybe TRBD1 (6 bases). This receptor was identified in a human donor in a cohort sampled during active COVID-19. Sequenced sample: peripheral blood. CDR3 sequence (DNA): TGTGCCAGCACCCCAACAGGGTACAGCACCGGGGAGCTGTTTTTT. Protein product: CASTPTGYSTGELFF.